A selection of T cell receptor beta chains follows, all from one sample in a study of beta chain features in type 1 diabetes. The protocol was immunoSEQ multiplex PCR, while the TCRdb copy is restricted to in-frame clones and leaves out a portion. This repertoire shows some 400,000 clones, about 14% found once; its top ten account for roughly 0.019%. The sequencing input was naive CD4+ T cells from blood. Receptor source: a woman aged 18-29 years in good health. Both conserved end residues are part of each CDR3. The D gene is left open where the match is weak. Clone size is not always given. Where it is, it says once, few, many or a class for expanded clones.

clone_size	d_call	v_call	j_call	cdr3_aa	cdr3_nt
.	TRBD2	TRBV7-6	TRBJ2-3	CASSSRLAADTQYF	TGTGCCAGCAGCTCTCGACTAGCGGCAGATACGCAGTATTTT
.	.	TRBV29-1	TRBJ1-2	CSVEHRNYGYTF	TGCAGCGTCGAACATAGAAACTATGGCTACACCTTC
few	.	TRBV30	TRBJ1-2	CAWSVSGGYTF	TGTGCCTGGAGTGTCTCGGGGGGCTACACCTTC
.	TRBD1	TRBV19	TRBJ2-7	CASSPRTGGPYEQYF	TGTGCCAGTAGTCCCCGGACAGGGGGACCCTACGAGCAGTACTTC
few	TRBD2	TRBV4-1	TRBJ2-7	CASSLIPGLAAYEQYF	TGCGCCAGCTCCCTTATTCCGGGACTAGCCGCTTACGAGCAGTACTTC
.	TRBD2	TRBV7-2	TRBJ2-5	CASSLVTGRAGGKTQYF	TGTGCCAGCAGCTTAGTCACCGGGAGGGCCGGAGGGAAGACCCAGTACTTC
.	TRBD1	TRBV19	TRBJ1-5	CASRDRGNQPQHF	TGTGCCAGCCGGGACAGAGGAAATCAGCCCCAGCATTTT
few	.	TRBV21-1	TRBJ2-3	CASSKRLASPRDTQYF	TGTGCCAGCAGCAAAAGACTAGCGAGCCCAAGGGATACGCAGTATTTT
few	.	TRBV15	TRBJ1-1	CATSPRVIVNTEAFF	TGTGCCACCAGCCCACGGGTAATAGTCAACACTGAAGCTTTCTTT
.	.	TRBV29-1	TRBJ2-1	CSVGNSRGQNEQFF	TGCAGCGTTGGGAATTCGAGAGGCCAGAATGAGCAGTTCTTC
.	.	TRBV28	TRBJ2-7	CASSSGQSYEQYF	TGTGCCAGCAGCTCCGGACAGAGCTACGAGCAGTACTTC
few	.	TRBV29-1	TRBJ2-1	CSVYWTARPSEQFF	TGCAGCGTTTACTGGACAGCTCGGCCCAGTGAGCAGTTCTTC
few	.	TRBV27	TRBJ2-1	CAQMEVFNEQFF	TGTGCCCAAATGGAGGTTTTTAATGAGCAGTTCTTC
.	.	TRBV2	TRBJ1-2	CASSESPGYGYTF	TGTGCCAGCAGTGAAAGTCCAGGTTACGGCTACACCTTC
.	.	TRBV7-9	TRBJ1-5	CASSEEVWSSNQPQHF	TGTGCCAGCAGCGAGGAGGTTTGGAGTAGCAATCAGCCCCAGCATTTT
.	.	TRBV7-2	TRBJ2-1	CASSFLNEQFF	TGTGCCAGCAGCTTTTTAAATGAGCAGTTCTTC
.	TRBD2	TRBV11-2	TRBJ2-1	CASSNISGRGEQFF	TGTGCCAGCAGCAACATTAGCGGGAGGGGCGAGCAGTTCTTC
few	.	TRBV4-2	TRBJ2-1	CASSQGTAGNEQFF	TGTGCCAGCAGCCAAGGGACAGCCGGCAATGAGCAGTTCTTC
.	.	TRBV7-8	TRBJ2-1	CASSLNNPYNEQFF	TGTGCCAGCAGCTTAAACAATCCCTACAATGAGCAGTTCTTC
.	TRBD2	TRBV10-3	TRBJ2-1	CAISEIAGGNEQFF	TGTGCCATCAGTGAAATAGCGGGGGGGAATGAGCAGTTCTTC
.	TRBD2	TRBV5-1	TRBJ2-1	CASSLTSGTYNEQFF	TGCGCCAGCAGCTTAACTAGCGGGACCTACAATGAGCAGTTCTTC
few	.	TRBV9	TRBJ2-7	CASSPEGLESQQYF	TGTGCCAGCAGCCCAGAAGGCCTAGAAAGCCAGCAGTACTTC
.	.	TRBV4-2	TRBJ2-1	CASSQDPLGAAYNEQFF	TGTGCCAGCAGCCAAGATCCCCTAGGGGCCGCCTACAATGAGCAGTTCTTC
few	TRBD2	TRBV19	TRBJ2-3	CASSSSGSSPDTQYF	TGTGCCAGTAGTTCAAGCGGGAGTAGTCCAGATACGCAGTATTTT
few	TRBD2	TRBV28	TRBJ2-5	CASSLALAGGVDQETQYF	TGTGCCAGCAGTTTGGCCCTAGCGGGAGGTGTTGACCAAGAGACCCAGTACTTC
.	TRBD1	TRBV28	TRBJ1-2	CASSNWTGIHGYTF	TGTGCCAGCAGTAACTGGACAGGGATTCATGGCTACACCTTC
few	.	TRBV7-9	TRBJ2-5	CASSLGLPVETQYF	TGTGCCAGCAGCCTGGGACTCCCAGTCGAGACCCAGTACTTC
.	TRBD1	TRBV28	TRBJ1-2	CASRRDRGYTF	TGTGCCAGCAGGAGGGACAGGGGCTACACCTTC
few	TRBD2	TRBV5-4	TRBJ2-5	CASSTRDYIQETQYF	TGTGCCAGCAGCACAAGGGACTACATCCAAGAGACCCAGTACTTC
few	.	TRBV6-5	TRBJ1-5	CASSYTGYNQPQHF	TGTGCCAGCAGTTACACAGGGTATAATCAGCCCCAGCATTTT
.	TRBD2	TRBV6-1	TRBJ2-7	CASRSSGTPNYEQYF	TGTGCCAGCAGGTCTAGCGGAACACCCAACTACGAGCAGTACTTC
.	.	TRBV5-1	TRBJ1-1	CASSPNSNLFTEAFF	TGCGCCAGCAGCCCAAATTCCAATTTGTTCACTGAAGCTTTCTTT
few	.	TRBV15	TRBJ2-1	CATSPRGRAKRNEQFF	TGTGCCACCAGCCCTAGGGGCAGGGCGAAGAGGAATGAGCAGTTCTTC
.	TRBD2	TRBV27	TRBJ2-1	CASSSGTSGTNEQFF	TGTGCCAGCAGCTCCGGGACTAGCGGTACGAATGAGCAGTTCTTC
.	.	TRBV28	TRBJ1-2	CASRTGVATYGYTF	TGTGCCAGCAGAACAGGAGTGGCAACTTATGGCTACACCTTC